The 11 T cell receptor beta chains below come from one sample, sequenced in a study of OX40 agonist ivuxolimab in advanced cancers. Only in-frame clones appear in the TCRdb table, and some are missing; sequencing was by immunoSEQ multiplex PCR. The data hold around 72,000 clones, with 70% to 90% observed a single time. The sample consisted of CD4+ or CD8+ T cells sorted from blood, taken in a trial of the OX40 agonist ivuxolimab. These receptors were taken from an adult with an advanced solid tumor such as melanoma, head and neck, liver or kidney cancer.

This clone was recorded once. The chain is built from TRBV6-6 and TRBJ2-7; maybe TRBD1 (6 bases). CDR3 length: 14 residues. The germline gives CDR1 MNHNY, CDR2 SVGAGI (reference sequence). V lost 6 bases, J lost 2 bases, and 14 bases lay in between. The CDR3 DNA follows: TGTGCCAGCAGAACCTTAGGACAGCCCTACGAGCAGTACTTC. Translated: CASRTLGQPYEQYF.

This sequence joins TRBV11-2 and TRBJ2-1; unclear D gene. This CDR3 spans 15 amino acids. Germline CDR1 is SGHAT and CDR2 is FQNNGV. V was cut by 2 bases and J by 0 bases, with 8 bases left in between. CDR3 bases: TGTGCCAGCAGCTTAACGGGCAGCTCCTACAATGAGCAGTTCTTC. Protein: CASSLTGSSYNEQFF.

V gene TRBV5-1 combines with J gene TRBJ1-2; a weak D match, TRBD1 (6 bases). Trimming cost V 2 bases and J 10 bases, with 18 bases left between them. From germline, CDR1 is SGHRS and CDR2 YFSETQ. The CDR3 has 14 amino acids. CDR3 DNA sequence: TGCGCCAGCAGCTTTGGGGGCGACGGAAGCCTCTACACCTTC. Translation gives CASSFGGDGSLYTF.

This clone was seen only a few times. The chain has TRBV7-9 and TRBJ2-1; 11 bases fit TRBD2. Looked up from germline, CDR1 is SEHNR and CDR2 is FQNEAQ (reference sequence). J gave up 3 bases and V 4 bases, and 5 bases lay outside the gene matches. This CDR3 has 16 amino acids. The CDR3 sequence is CASSSRTSGHYNEQFF. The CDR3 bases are TGTGCCAGCAGCTCCCGGACTAGCGGGCACTACAATGAGCAGTTCTTC.

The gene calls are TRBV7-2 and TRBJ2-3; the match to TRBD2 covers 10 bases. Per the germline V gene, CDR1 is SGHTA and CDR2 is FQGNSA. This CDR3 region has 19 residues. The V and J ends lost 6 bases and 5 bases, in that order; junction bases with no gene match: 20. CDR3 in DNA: TGTGCCAGCAGTAGGAGGGGGGTCGGTAGCGGGAGGTTTTTAGATACGCAGTATTTT. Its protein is CASSRRGVGSGRFLDTQYF.

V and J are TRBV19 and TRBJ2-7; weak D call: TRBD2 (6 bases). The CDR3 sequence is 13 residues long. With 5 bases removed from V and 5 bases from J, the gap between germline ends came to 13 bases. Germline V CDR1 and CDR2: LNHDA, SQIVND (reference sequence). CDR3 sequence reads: CASSSGDWDEQYF. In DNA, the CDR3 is TGTGCCAGTAGTTCGGGGGATTGGGACGAGCAGTACTTC.

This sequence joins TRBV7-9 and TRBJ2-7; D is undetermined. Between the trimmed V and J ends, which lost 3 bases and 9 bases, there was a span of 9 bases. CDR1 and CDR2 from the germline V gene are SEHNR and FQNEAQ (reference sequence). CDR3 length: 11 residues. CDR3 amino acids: CASSLGFRQYF. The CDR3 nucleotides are TGTGCCAGCAGCTTGGGTTTTCGGCAGTACTTC. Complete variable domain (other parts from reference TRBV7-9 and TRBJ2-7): DTGVSQNPRHKITKRGQNVTFRCDPISEHNRLYWYRQTLGQGPEFLTYFQNEAQLEKSRLLSDRFSAERPKGSFSTLEIQRTEQGDSAMYLCASSLGFRQYFGPGTRLTVT.

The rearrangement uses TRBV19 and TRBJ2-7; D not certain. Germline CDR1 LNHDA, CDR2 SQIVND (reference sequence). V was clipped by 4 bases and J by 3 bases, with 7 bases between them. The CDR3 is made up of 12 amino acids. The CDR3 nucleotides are TGTGCCAGTAGTAAGAATTTCTACGAGCAGTACTTC. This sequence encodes CASSKNFYEQYF. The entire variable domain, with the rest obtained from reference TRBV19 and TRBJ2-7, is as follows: DGGITQSPKYLFRKEGQNVTLSCEQNLNHDAMYWYRQDPGQGLRLIYYSQIVNDFQKGDIAEGYSVSREKKESFPLTVTSAQKNPTAFYLCASSKNFYEQYFGPGTRLTVT.

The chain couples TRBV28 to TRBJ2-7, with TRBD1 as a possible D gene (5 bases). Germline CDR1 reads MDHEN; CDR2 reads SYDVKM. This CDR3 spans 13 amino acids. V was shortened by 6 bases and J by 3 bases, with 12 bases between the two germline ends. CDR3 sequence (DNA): TGTGCCAGCAGCAGGGCCCTTCTCTACGAGCAGTACTTC. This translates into CASSRALLYEQYF. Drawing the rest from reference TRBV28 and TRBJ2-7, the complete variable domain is DVKVTQSSRYLVKRTGEKVFLECVQDMDHENMFWYRQDPGLGLRLIYFSYDVKMKEKGDIPEGYSVSREKKERFSLILESASTNQTSMYLCASSRALLYEQYFGPGTRLTVT.

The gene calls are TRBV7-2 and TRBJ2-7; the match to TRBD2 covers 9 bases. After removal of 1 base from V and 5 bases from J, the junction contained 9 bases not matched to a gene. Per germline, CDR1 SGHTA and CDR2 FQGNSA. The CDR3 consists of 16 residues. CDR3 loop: CASSLVAGEGSHEQYF. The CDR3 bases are TGTGCCAGCAGCTTAGTAGCGGGAGAAGGTTCCCACGAGCAGTACTTC.

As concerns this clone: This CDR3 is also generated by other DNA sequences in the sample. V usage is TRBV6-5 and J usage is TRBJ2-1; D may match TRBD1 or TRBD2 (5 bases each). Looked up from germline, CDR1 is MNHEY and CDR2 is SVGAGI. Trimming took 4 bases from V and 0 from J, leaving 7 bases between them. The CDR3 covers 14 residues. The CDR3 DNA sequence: TGTGCCAGCAGTTTGAGGGGCTCCTACAATGAGCAGTTCTTC. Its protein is CASSLRGSYNEQFF.